These T cell receptor beta chains were read from a single sample in a study of CD8 T cells in Susac syndrome. In TCRdb, the immunoSEQ multiplex PCR reads were re-called with MiXCR into one record per CDR3 protein. Among 150,000 to 200,000 distinct CDR3 sequences listed, approximately 95% were seen once. Sequencing input: CD4+ T cells from PBMCs. The receptors here all came from a human donor with multiple sclerosis. CDR3s include the opening cysteine and the closing phenylalanine or tryptophan. A D gene is named only where the DNA matches it firmly. Clone size, where shown, is once, few, many, or a class for clones that have expanded.

j_call v_call d_call clone_size cdr3_aa cdr3_nt
TRBJ2-2 TRBV27 NA few CASSLSGPPFTGELFF TGTGCCAGCAGTTTATCGGGACCCCCTTTCACCGGGGAGCTGTTTTTT
TRBJ1-2 TRBV11-2 NA NA CASSPRSEVYTF TGTGCCAGCAGCCCACGATCCGAGGTCTACACCTTC
TRBJ2-5 TRBV20-1 NA NA CSAREPIAVGDVQETQYF TGCAGTGCTAGAGAACCAATAGCGGTCGGGGACGTCCAAGAGACCCAGTACTTC
TRBJ1-1 TRBV3-1 NA NA CASSQDFGNAFF TGTGCCAGCAGCCAAGATTTCGGAAACGCTTTCTTT
TRBJ2-2 TRBV5-1 TRBD1 NA CASSPGQGSVGELFF TGCGCCAGCAGCCCAGGACAGGGCAGTGTAGGGGAGCTGTTTTTT
TRBJ2-1 TRBV19 TRBD2 NA CASSGLAGVNEQFF TGTGCCAGTAGTGGGCTAGCGGGAGTAAATGAGCAGTTCTTC
TRBJ1-1 TRBV12-3/TRBV12-4 NA NA CASGVNTEAFF TGTGCCAGCGGAGTAAACACTGAAGCTTTCTTT
TRBJ2-1 TRBV28 TRBD2 NA CASRGLAGGYEQFF TGTGCCAGCAGAGGTCTCGCGGGAGGCTATGAGCAGTTCTTC
TRBJ1-3 TRBV3-1 TRBD1 NA CASSLGTASGNTIYF TGTGCCAGCAGCCTCGGGACAGCCTCTGGAAACACCATATATTTT
TRBJ2-7 TRBV5-1 NA NA CASSRNVGGRVYEQYF TGCGCCAGCAGCCGGAACGTGGGGGGTCGGGTCTACGAGCAGTACTTC